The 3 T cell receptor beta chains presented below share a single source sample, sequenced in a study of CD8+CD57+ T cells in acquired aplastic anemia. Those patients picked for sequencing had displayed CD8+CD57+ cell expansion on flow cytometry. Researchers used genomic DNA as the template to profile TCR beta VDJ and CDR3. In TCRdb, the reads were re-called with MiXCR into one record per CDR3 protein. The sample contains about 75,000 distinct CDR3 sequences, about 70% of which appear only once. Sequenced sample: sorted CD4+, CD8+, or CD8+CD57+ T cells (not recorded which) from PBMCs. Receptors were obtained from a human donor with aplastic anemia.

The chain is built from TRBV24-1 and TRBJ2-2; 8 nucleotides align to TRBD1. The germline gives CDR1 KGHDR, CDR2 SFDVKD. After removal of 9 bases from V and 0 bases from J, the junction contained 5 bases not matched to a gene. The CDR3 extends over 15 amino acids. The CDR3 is CATQSQGANTGELFF. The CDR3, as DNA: TGTGCCACCCAATCACAGGGGGCGAACACCGGGGAGCTGTTTTTT.

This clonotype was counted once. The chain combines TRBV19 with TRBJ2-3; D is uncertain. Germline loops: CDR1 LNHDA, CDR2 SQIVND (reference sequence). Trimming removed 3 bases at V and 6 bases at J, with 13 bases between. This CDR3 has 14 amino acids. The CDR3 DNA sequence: TGTGCCAGTAGTATGGGGTCGCTCGAGGATACGCAGTATTTT. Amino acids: CASSMGSLEDTQYF.

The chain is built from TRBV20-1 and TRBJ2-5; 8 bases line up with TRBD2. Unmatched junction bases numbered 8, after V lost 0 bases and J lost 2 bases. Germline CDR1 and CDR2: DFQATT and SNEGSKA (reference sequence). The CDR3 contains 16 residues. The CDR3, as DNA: TGCAGTGCTAGAGAGCTGATAGCGGGGACTCAAGAGACCCAGTACTTC. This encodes CSARELIAGTQETQYF.